The 15 T cell receptor beta chains reported below all come from one sample, sequenced in a study of T-cell reconstitution after alpha-beta-depleted transplantation in children. The authors prepared the TCRbeta library with unique molecular identifiers. Each CDR3 protein gets one entry after TCRdb re-called the PCR reads with MiXCR. This repertoire shows some 550,000 distinct CDR3 sequences, approximately 22% found once; its top ten account for less than 15%. Source: PBMCs, mostly from graft donor cells, taken 360 days after TCRalphabeta/CD19-depleted stem cell transplant. Every receptor here comes from a boy younger than two who had a stem cell transplant for acute myeloid leukemia, so the T cells may come from the graft donor.

This chain links TRBV12-3 or TRBV12-4 with TRBJ1-1; 7 bases line up with TRBD1. With 6 bases clipped from V and 2 bases from J, the junction kept 9 bases outside the gene matches. The CDR3 length is 15 residues. The DNA for the CDR3 is TGTGCCAGCAGGACAAAGGGGGCCTTAAACACTGAAGCTTTCTTT. Translated, it gives CASRTKGALNTEAFF.

V usage is TRBV11-2 and J usage is TRBJ1-1, with D unresolved. This CDR3 has 15 residues. Germline-derived CDR1 and CDR2 are SGHAT and FQNNGV. V lost 5 bases, J lost 0 bases, and 13 bases lay in between. The CDR3 reads CASSPRRAMNTEAFF. For the CDR3, the DNA is TGTGCCAGCAGCCCAAGAAGAGCTATGAACACTGAAGCTTTCTTT.

This clonotype was counted ten times or more. The J gene is TRBJ2-1, the V gene TRBV7-9, with 9 nucleotides matching TRBD1. This CDR3 comprises 15 residues. Germline values: CDR1 SEHNR, CDR2 FQNEAQ (reference sequence). Trimming at V came to 5 bases and at J to 1 base, leaving 3 bases not matched to a gene. The CDR3 DNA follows: TGTGCCAGCAGCACACAGGGGGCGTCCTACAATGAGCAGTTCTTC. Translating gives CASSTQGASYNEQFF.

This sequence joins TRBV5-1 and TRBJ2-1; perhaps D is TRBD1 or TRBD2 (5 bases each). From germline, CDR1 is SGHRS and CDR2 YFSETQ. Between the trimmed V and J ends, which lost 3 bases and 6 bases, there was a span of 13 bases. The CDR3 runs to 14 residues. As DNA, the CDR3 is TGCGCCAGCAGCTACTTGGGGGTAGCCAATGAGCAGTTCTTC. Amino acid sequence: CASSYLGVANEQFF.

This chain joins TRBV20-1 and TRBJ2-7; D is perhaps TRBD1 or TRBD2 (6 bases each). Trimming removed 1 base at V and 3 bases at J, with 16 bases between. The CDR3 covers 15 residues. CDR1 DFQATT and CDR2 SNEGSKA come from the germline V gene (reference sequence). The CDR3 here is CSARGATGALYEQYV. CDR3 sequence (DNA): TGCAGTGCTAGAGGGGCGACGGGGGCCCTCTACGAGCAGTACGTC.

V is TRBV6-1 and J is TRBJ2-5; 8 bases are a match to TRBD1. Germline V gene data show CDR1 as MNHNS and CDR2 as SASEGT. J gave up 1 base and V 6 bases, and 10 bases lay outside the gene matches. There are 16 residues in the CDR3. The CDR3: CASRDWGQASQETQYF. In DNA, the CDR3 is TGTGCCAGCAGGGACTGGGGACAGGCTTCCCAAGAGACCCAGTACTTC.

The gene calls are TRBV2 and TRBJ2-7; TRBD1 is a possible D gene (6 bases). Trimming left V 2 bases short and J 2 bases short, with 10 bases between. This CDR3 region has 14 residues. Germline V lookup: CDR1 SNHLY, CDR2 FYNNEI. CDR3 region: CASSERTDAYEQYF. The CDR3 DNA reads as TGTGCCAGCAGTGAAAGGACAGATGCCTACGAGCAGTACTTC. Full variable domain (rest looked up from reference TRBV2 and TRBJ2-7): EPEVTQTPSHQVTQMGQEVILRCVPISNHLYFYWYRQILGQKVEFLVSFYNNEISEKSEIFDDQFSVERPDGSNFTLKIRSTKLEDSAMYFCASSERTDAYEQYFGPGTRLTVT.

This clonotype came up a few times. The chain joins TRBV20-1 to TRBJ1-2; D is undetermined. Germline values: CDR1 DFQATT, CDR2 SNEGSKA (reference sequence). CDR3 length equals 14 residues. V gave up 0 bases and J gave up 5 bases, with 13 bases separating them. CDR3 protein: CSARDAATIYGYTF. The CDR3 region has the DNA TGCAGTGCTAGAGATGCGGCAACTATTTATGGCTACACCTTC.

This clonotype was found a few times. The chain employs TRBV18 and TRBJ2-2; D is unresolved. Germline V CDR1 and CDR2: KGHSH, LQKENI. Trimming took off 1 base at V and 0 bases at J, with 6 bases between the two ends. The CDR3 is made up of 15 amino acids. The DNA for the CDR3 is TGTGCCAGCTCACCACTTGCCCCGAACACCGGGGAGCTGTTTTTT. Its protein product is CASSPLAPNTGELFF.

This clonotype was recorded at least ten times. This rearrangement joins TRBV7-2 to TRBJ2-7; D unresolved. Trimming removed 4 bases at V and 3 bases at J, with 7 bases between. Germline V gene sequence: CDR1 SGHTA, CDR2 FQGNSA. The CDR3 is 12 amino acids. CDR3 in amino acids: CASSSTIYEQYF. Written as DNA, the CDR3 is TGTGCCAGCAGCTCGACCATCTACGAGCAGTACTTC.

This clonotype occurred many times. The V and J genes are TRBV4-3 and TRBJ2-4, with D possibly matching TRBD1 (6 bases). The CDR3 loop spans 17 amino acids. With 0 bases removed from V and 3 bases from J, the gap between germline ends came to 15 bases. Germline V lookup: CDR1 LGHNA, CDR2 YSLEER. The DNA of the CDR3 is TGCGCCAGCAGCCAAGATAAGGGTGGGGGCATCAAAAACATTCAGTACTTC. Amino acids: CASSQDKGGGIKNIQYF.

The chain carries TRBV7-8 and TRBJ2-1, with TRBD2 matching 11 bases. V gave up 6 bases and J gave up 5 bases; unmatched junction bases: 9. The CDR3 covers 16 residues. Looked up from germline, CDR1 is SGHVS and CDR2 is FQNEAQ. The CDR3 is CASSRPTSGTNNEQFF. CDR3 DNA sequence: TGTGCCAGCAGTCGTCCGACTAGCGGGACTAACAATGAGCAGTTCTTC.

This clonotype has ten or more counts. V gene TRBV6-5 combines with J gene TRBJ2-2; either TRBD1 or TRBD2 may supply D (5 bases each). CDR3 size: 14 residues. Germline lookup yields CDR1 MNHEY and CDR2 SVGAGI. V was trimmed by 2 bases and J by 8 bases, leaving 12 bases between them. CDR3 residues: CASSYGGPWGELFF. The CDR3 DNA is TGTGCCAGCAGTTACGGGGGACCCTGGGGGGAGCTGTTTTTT.

V is TRBV24-1 and J is TRBJ2-3; D is undetermined. Trimming shortened V by 4 bases and J by 0 bases, and 10 bases separated the two germline ends. CDR3 length equals 15 residues. Germline CDR1 and CDR2: KGHDR and SFDVKD. CDR3 residues: CATSDARASTDTQYF. The CDR3 DNA follows: TGTGCCACCAGTGACGCCAGAGCTAGCACAGATACGCAGTATTTT.

This clonotype was counted once. V gene TRBV2 combines with J gene TRBJ2-3; D unresolved. Per germline, CDR1 SNHLY and CDR2 FYNNEI. The V end lost 2 bases, the J end lost 0 bases, and 12 bases lay between the germline ends. The CDR3 covers 16 residues. The CDR3 sequence: CASSEFISQSTDTQYF. CDR3 coding DNA: TGTGCCAGCAGTGAATTTATAAGTCAGAGCACAGATACGCAGTATTTT.